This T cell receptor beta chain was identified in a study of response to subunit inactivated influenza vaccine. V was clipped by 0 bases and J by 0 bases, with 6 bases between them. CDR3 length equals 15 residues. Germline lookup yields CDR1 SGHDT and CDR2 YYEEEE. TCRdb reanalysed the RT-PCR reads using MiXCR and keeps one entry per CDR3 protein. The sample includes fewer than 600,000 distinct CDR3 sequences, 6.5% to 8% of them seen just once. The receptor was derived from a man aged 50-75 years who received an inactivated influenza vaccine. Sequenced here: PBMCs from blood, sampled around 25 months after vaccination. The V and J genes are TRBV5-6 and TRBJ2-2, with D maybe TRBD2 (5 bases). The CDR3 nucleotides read TGTGCCAGCAGCTTGGACGGGACGAACACCGGGGAGCTGTTTTTT. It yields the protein CASSLDGTNTGELFF.